These 32 T cell receptor beta chains were sequenced from one sample in a study of early T cells in non-severe SARS-CoV-2 infection. In TCRdb, the 5' RACE reads were re-called with MiXCR into one record per CDR3 protein. The repertoire includes about 97,000 distinct CDR3 sequences, 9.5% to 12% of them detected once, and around 4.7% sits in the top ten. The sequencing used whole blood, collected at baseline. The source is an adult who was a healthcare worker with PCR-confirmed SARS-CoV-2 infection or an uninfected control (not recorded which).

The table lists this clonotype with many counts. Here the CDR3 reads CASSLDRNQPQHF. The CDR3 DNA reads as TGCGCCAGCAGCTTGGACCGCAATCAGCCCCAGCATTTT. This chain joins TRBV5-1 and TRBJ1-5; D gene uncertain. Looked up from germline, CDR1 is SGHRS and CDR2 is YFSETQ. V gave up 0 bases and J gave up 2 bases, with 3 bases separating them. The CDR3 length is 13 residues.

In this sample, this clonotype turned up a few times. This rearrangement joins TRBV20-1 to TRBJ2-3; perhaps TRBD2 as D (6 bases). The CDR3 loop spans 12 amino acids. V was trimmed by 6 bases and J by 6 bases, leaving 13 bases between them. Looked up from germline, CDR1 is DFQATT and CDR2 is SNEGSKA (reference sequence). The CDR3 reads CSAPRETDTQYF. The CDR3 region has the DNA TGCAGTGCGCCCCGGGAGACGGATACGCAGTATTTT.

The J gene is TRBJ2-7, the V gene TRBV7-2; 11 nucleotides match TRBD2. This CDR3 spans 14 amino acids. The germline CDR1 and CDR2 sequences are SGHTA and FQGNSA. The V gene end was trimmed by 5 bases and the J gene end by 8 bases; junction bases not matched to a gene: 8. CDR3 residues: CASSARLAGSKQYF. DNA for the CDR3: TGTGCCAGCAGCGCCCGACTAGCGGGAAGCAAGCAGTACTTC. Complete variable domain (other parts from reference TRBV7-2 and TRBJ2-7): GAGVSQSPSNKVTEKGKDVELRCDPISGHTALYWYRQSLGQGLEFLIYFQGNSAPDKSGLPSDRFSAERTGGSVSTLTIQRTQQEDSAVYLCASSARLAGSKQYFGPGTRLTVT.

This clonotype was found many times. The chain uses TRBV20-1 and TRBJ1-4; unclear D gene. There are 13 residues in the CDR3. V was pared by 8 bases and J by 8 bases, with 18 bases between. Germline V gene data show CDR1 as DFQATT and CDR2 as SNEGSKA (reference sequence). CDR3 in DNA: TGCAGTCCCTACCCGGGCGGGCGGGAAAAACTGTTTTTT. It encodes CSPYPGGREKLFF.

The rearrangement joins TRBV7-9 to TRBJ2-2; D is ambiguous. The length of the CDR3 is 13 residues. Trimming removed 10 bases from V and 1 base from J, with 10 bases in between. Germline V gene sequence: CDR1 SEHNR, CDR2 FQNEAQ (reference sequence). The CDR3 bases are TGTGCCATTGAGAGCGAGAACACCGGGGAGCTGTTTTTT. Translating gives CAIESENTGELFF.

The chain employs TRBV29-1 and TRBJ2-5, with 7 positions matching TRBD2. This CDR3 is built from 13 residues. The germline V gene encodes CDR1 SQVTM and CDR2 ANQGSEA. V lost 4 bases, J lost 2 bases, and 4 bases stayed unmatched. The CDR3 sequence: CSVVRAGQETQYF. CDR3 coding DNA: TGCAGCGTTGTTCGAGCGGGGCAAGAGACCCAGTACTTC.

This clonotype was counted at least ten times. The chain joins TRBV6-2 or TRBV6-3 to TRBJ2-6; the match to TRBD1 covers 10 bases. V lost 4 bases, J lost 0 bases, and 3 bases stayed unmatched. This CDR3 is 17 amino acids long. The germline V gene encodes CDR1 MNHEY and CDR2 SVGEGT. As DNA, the CDR3 is TGTGCCAGCAGTTCCGGACAGGGGGTCTCTGGGGCCAACGTCCTGACTTTC. This gives the protein CASSSGQGVSGANVLTF.

This clonotype was counted between two and nine times. The chain combines TRBV11-2 with TRBJ2-2, with 8 bases that match TRBD2. The CDR3 extends over 16 amino acids. Per germline, CDR1 SGHAT and CDR2 FQNNGV. With 3 bases clipped from V and 4 bases from J, the junction kept 7 bases outside the gene matches. In nucleotides, the CDR3 is TGTGCCAGCAGCTTTCTTAGCGGGGTGTCCACCGGGGAGCTGTTTTTT. This gives the protein CASSFLSGVSTGELFF. The whole variable domain, filled in from reference TRBV11-2 and TRBJ2-2, reads EAGVAQSPRYKIIEKRQSVAFWCNPISGHATLYWYQQILGQGPKLLIQFQNNGVVDDSQLPKDRFSAERLKGVDSTLKIQPAKLEDSAVYLCASSFLSGVSTGELFFGEGSRLTVL.

This chain joins TRBV12-3 or TRBV12-4 and TRBJ2-7; tentatively, D is TRBD1 (6 bases). This CDR3 comprises 13 residues. V was cut by 6 bases and J by 3 bases, with 12 bases left in between. CDR3 sequence reads: CASRRQEVYEQYF. The CDR3 region has the DNA TGTGCCAGCAGAAGACAGGAGGTCTACGAGCAGTACTTC.

This clonotype was found many times. V is TRBV27 and J is TRBJ2-3; 11 nucleotides agree with TRBD2. Germline V gene sequence: CDR1 MNHEY, CDR2 SMNVEV (reference sequence). This CDR3 is 16 amino acids long. Germline trimming cut 2 bases from V and 4 bases from J; bases unmatched to any gene: 5. The chain's CDR3 is CASSLPSGRIADTQYF. The CDR3 region has the DNA TGTGCCAGCAGTTTACCTAGCGGGAGGATCGCAGATACGCAGTATTTT.

This clonotype was observed many times. The chain's CDR3 is CASSQDLGGLNTDTQYF. In DNA form, the CDR3 reads TGCGCCAGCAGCCAAGATTTAGGGGGACTCAACACAGATACGCAGTATTTT. The genes are TRBV4-1 and TRBJ2-3; D could derive from TRBD1 or TRBD2 (6 bases each). V was trimmed by 0 bases and J by 2 bases, leaving 15 bases between them. The germline V gene encodes CDR1 MGHRA and CDR2 YSYEKL. The CDR3 extends over 17 amino acids.

This chain connects TRBV6-5 to TRBJ2-7; perhaps TRBD1 as D (6 bases). Germline CDR1 is MNHEY and CDR2 is SVGAGI. This CDR3 has 15 amino acids. Trimming cost V 0 bases and J 6 bases, with 15 bases left between them. CDR3 protein: CASSYSFRGLSEQYF. The DNA for the CDR3 is TGTGCCAGCAGTTACTCGTTCAGGGGTCTATCCGAGCAGTACTTC.

This clonotype was seen many times. V usage is TRBV27 and J usage is TRBJ2-7; D is undetermined. Trimming removed 3 bases from V and 2 bases from J, with 14 bases in between. CDR1 is MNHEY and CDR2 is SMNVEV in the germline V gene (reference sequence). The CDR3 has 15 amino acids. The CDR3 is CASSLSVGRTYEQYF. The DNA of the CDR3 is TGTGCCAGCAGTTTGTCGGTAGGGCGCACCTACGAGCAGTACTTC.

This clonotype was detected only a few times. V usage is TRBV20-1 and J usage is TRBJ2-3; TRBD1 agrees at 8 bases. After removal of 1 base from V and 2 bases from J, the junction contained 8 bases not matched to a gene. The CDR3 is made up of 16 amino acids. Germline V lookup: CDR1 DFQATT, CDR2 SNEGSKA (reference sequence). This chain's CDR3 is CSARGPGQGNTDTQYF. CDR3 bases: TGCAGTGCTAGAGGCCCTGGACAGGGCAACACAGATACGCAGTATTTT.

This clonotype was counted only a few times. V and J are TRBV20-1 and TRBJ1-1; D might be TRBD1 (5 bases). V shed 0 bases and J shed 4 bases, with 15 bases lying between them. Looked up from germline, CDR1 is DFQATT and CDR2 is SNEGSKA (reference sequence). The CDR3 runs to 15 residues. The CDR3 DNA follows: TGCAGTGCTAGAGATCGCGGCAGGGCGGTCACTGAAGCTTTCTTT. Encoded protein: CSARDRGRAVTEAFF.

This clonotype was counted between two and nine times. V usage is TRBV9 and J usage is TRBJ2-3; D not certain. CDR1 SGDLS and CDR2 YYNGEE come from the germline V gene. CDR3 length equals 13 residues. V shed 0 bases and J shed 4 bases, with 6 bases lying between them. CDR3 nucleotide sequence: TGTGCCAGCAGCGTAGACCTCTCAGATACGCAGTATTTT. Its protein is CASSVDLSDTQYF.

In DNA, the CDR3 is TGCGCCAGCAGCCAAGGCCCCGGATCCTACAATGAGCAGTTCTTC. This sequence encodes CASSQGPGSYNEQFF. V is TRBV4-1 and J is TRBJ2-1; D remains unclear. CDR1 is MGHRA, CDR2 YSYEKL, per germline. This CDR3 has 15 amino acids. V was trimmed by 1 base and J by 1 base, leaving 8 bases between them.

Turning to this clonotype: A much larger clone sits a single nucleotide away, making a read error possible. In nucleotides, the CDR3 is TGTGCCAGCAGCTTAGAGGCCACTAAGTATGGCTACACCTTC. Translation gives CASSLEATKYGYTF. The chain has TRBV7-9 and TRBJ1-2; no clear D. Per the germline V gene, CDR1 is SEHNR and CDR2 is FQNEAQ (reference sequence). The CDR3 is 14 residues long.

V and J are TRBV5-1 and TRBJ2-1, with 10 bases aligning to TRBD2. This CDR3 is 15 amino acids long. Germline CDR1 reads SGHRS; CDR2 reads YFSETQ. Trimming removed 2 bases from V and 9 bases from J; junction bases left unmatched: 8. The CDR3 protein is CASSLGLAEPSEQFF. The CDR3, as DNA: TGCGCCAGCAGCTTAGGACTAGCGGAGCCCAGTGAGCAGTTCTTC.

This clonotype has ten or more counts. This sequence joins TRBV20-1 and TRBJ2-1; no clear D gene. CDR3 size: 15 residues. Trimming took off 2 bases at V and 0 bases at J, with 11 bases between the two ends. Germline CDR1 DFQATT, CDR2 SNEGSKA (reference sequence). CDR3 nucleotide sequence: TGCAGTGCTAGATCTTTGACCCGCTCCTACAATGAGCAGTTCTTC. This gives the protein CSARSLTRSYNEQFF.

The chain recombines TRBV7-2 with TRBJ2-5; D possibly corresponds to TRBD1 (5 bases). V lost 5 bases and J lost 4, with 11 bases in between. This CDR3 is 13 amino acids long. Germline values: CDR1 SGHTA, CDR2 FQGNSA. CDR3 region: CASSPERGETQYF. The CDR3 DNA is TGTGCCAGCAGCCCGGAAAGGGGAGAGACCCAGTACTTC.

This clonotype was counted many times. The CDR3 DNA is TGTGCCAGCAGCTTAGCGGGAGGCCCTCCCCCGGAGCAGTTCTTC. Translated, it gives CASSLAGGPPPEQFF. The chain couples TRBV11-2 to TRBJ2-1; 7 bases fit TRBD2. This CDR3 has 15 residues. Germline V gene lookup returns CDR1 SGHAT and CDR2 FQNNGV. Trimming at V came to 1 base and at J to 10 bases, leaving 10 bases not matched to a gene.

The V call is TRBV30, the J call TRBJ2-1, with 8 bases that match TRBD2. With V trimmed by 0 bases and J by 3 bases, 4 bases remained unmatched. The CDR3 has 15 amino acids. The germline V gene encodes CDR1 GTSNPN and CDR2 SVGIG (reference sequence). The CDR3 DNA follows: TGTGCCTGGAGTGTTGGGACTAGGAACTACAATGAGCAGTTCTTC. Its translation: CAWSVGTRNYNEQFF.

In its sample, this clonotype was seen a few times. This chain uses TRBV20-1 with TRBJ2-7, with D maybe TRBD2 (5 bases). Trimming stripped 1 base from V and 4 bases from J, with 17 bases between. Germline loops: CDR1 DFQATT, CDR2 SNEGSKA (reference sequence). This CDR3 is built from 15 residues. CDR3 sequence: CSARVAPNLQYEQYF. The CDR3 DNA follows: TGCAGTGCTAGAGTAGCGCCCAATCTGCAGTACGAGCAGTACTTC.

This clonotype was recorded a few times. The CDR3 bases are TGTGCCAGTAGTATTGCTACTAGCACAGATACGCAGTATTTT. Protein product: CASSIATSTDTQYF. The chain recombines TRBV19 with TRBJ2-3, with D unclear. V was clipped by 3 bases and J by 0 bases, with 7 bases between them. The length of the CDR3 is 14 residues. Germline CDR1 and CDR2: LNHDA and SQIVND (reference sequence). The full variable domain, completed using reference TRBV19 and TRBJ2-3, is DGGITQSPKYLFRKEGQNVTLSCEQNLNHDAMYWYRQDPGQGLRLIYYSQIVNDFQKGDIAEGYSVSREKKESFPLTVTSAQKNPTAFYLCASSIATSTDTQYFGPGTRLTVL.

This clonotype came up many times. V and J are TRBV10-3 and TRBJ2-2, with no clear D. CDR1 is ENHRY and CDR2 is SYGVKD in the germline V gene. The CDR3 contains 15 residues. V lost 2 bases and J 7 bases, leaving 14 bases between the germline ends. The CDR3 sequence is CAISERDQAIGELFF. The CDR3, as DNA: TGTGCCATCAGTGAGCGCGACCAGGCCATCGGGGAGCTGTTTTTT.

In this sample, this clonotype turned up once. The genes are TRBV20-1 and TRBJ2-3, with D perhaps given as TRBD1 or TRBD2 (5 bases each). The CDR3 runs 13 residues. V lost 5 bases and J 6 bases, leaving 15 bases between the germline ends. Germline loops: CDR1 DFQATT, CDR2 SNEGSKA (reference sequence). CDR3 DNA sequence: TGCAGTGCTGGGACGGGTGCAGGGGATACGCAGTATTTT. Amino acid sequence: CSAGTGAGDTQYF.

This clonotype was found many times. V gene TRBV29-1 combines with J gene TRBJ2-7; 9 bases fit TRBD1. Germline V gives CDR1 SQVTM, CDR2 ANQGSEA. Trimming cost V 3 bases and J 2 bases; bases outside gene matches: 11. CDR3 length: 16 residues. CDR3 amino acids: CSVEGGGRDRAYEQYF. DNA of the CDR3: TGCAGCGTTGAGGGAGGGGGACGGGACAGGGCCTACGAGCAGTACTTC.

This clonotype was observed at least ten times. The V call is TRBV3-1, the J call TRBJ2-3; D ambiguous. Germline V gene data show CDR1 as LGHDT and CDR2 as YNNKEL (reference sequence). V was shortened by 0 bases and J by 2 bases, with 9 bases between the two germline ends. This CDR3 contains 15 residues. CDR3 sequence: CASSQEGAYTDTQYF. The CDR3 nucleotides are TGTGCCAGCAGCCAAGAGGGTGCTTACACAGATACGCAGTATTTT.

In its sample, this clonotype was seen many times. V gene TRBV20-1 combines with J gene TRBJ2-3; the match to TRBD2 covers 7 bases. Germline-derived CDR1 and CDR2 are DFQATT and SNEGSKA (reference sequence). The CDR3 runs to 14 residues. J was trimmed by 5 bases and V by 3 bases; bases with no gene match: 8. The CDR3 sequence is CSASLAGDVDTQYF. The CDR3 nucleotides read TGCAGTGCTAGTCTTGCGGGGGATGTAGATACGCAGTATTTT.

The chain combines TRBV7-9 with TRBJ1-2, with 7 bases aligning to TRBD1. Germline values: CDR1 SEHNR, CDR2 FQNEAQ (reference sequence). The CDR3 spans 14 residues. V was clipped by 2 bases and J by 6 bases; unmatched bases: 6. The CDR3 DNA sequence: TGTGCCAGCAGCTTAAACAGGGGAGGGCATGGCTACACCTTC. It yields the protein CASSLNRGGHGYTF.

The table lists this clonotype with a few counts. The chain is built from TRBV18 and TRBJ2-1; D not resolved. The CDR3 is 16 residues long. In germline, CDR1 is KGHSH, CDR2 LQKENI. V lost 0 bases to trimming and J lost 0 bases, with 9 bases between them. The CDR3 region is CASSPPKAHSYNEQFF. The DNA of the CDR3 is TGTGCCAGCTCACCACCAAAAGCCCACTCCTACAATGAGCAGTTCTTC.